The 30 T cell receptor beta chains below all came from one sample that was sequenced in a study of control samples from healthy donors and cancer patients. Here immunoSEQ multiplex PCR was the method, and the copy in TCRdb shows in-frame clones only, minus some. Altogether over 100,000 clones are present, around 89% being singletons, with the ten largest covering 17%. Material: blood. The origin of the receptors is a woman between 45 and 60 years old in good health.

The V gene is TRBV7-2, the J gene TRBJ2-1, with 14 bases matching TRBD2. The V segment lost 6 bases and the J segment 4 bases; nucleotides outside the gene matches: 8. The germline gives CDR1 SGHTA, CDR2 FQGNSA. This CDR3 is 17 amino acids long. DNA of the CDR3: TGTGCCAGCAGATTGACTAGCGGGGGGGCAAGGTACAATGAGCAGTTCTTC. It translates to CASRLTSGGARYNEQFF.

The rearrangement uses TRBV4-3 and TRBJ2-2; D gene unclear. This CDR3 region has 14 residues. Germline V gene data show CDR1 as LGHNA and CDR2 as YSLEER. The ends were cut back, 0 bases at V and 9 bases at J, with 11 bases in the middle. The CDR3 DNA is TGCGCCAGCAGCCAAGATCAGTGGGCACGGGAGCTGTTTTTT. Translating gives CASSQDQWARELFF.

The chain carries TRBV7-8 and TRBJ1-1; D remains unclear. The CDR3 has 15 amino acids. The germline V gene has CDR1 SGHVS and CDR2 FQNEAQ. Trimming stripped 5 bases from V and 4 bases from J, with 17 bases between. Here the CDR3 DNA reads TGTGCCAGCAGCGTTCGCGGAGGAAAGGGCACTGAAGCTTTCTTT. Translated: CASSVRGGKGTEAFF.

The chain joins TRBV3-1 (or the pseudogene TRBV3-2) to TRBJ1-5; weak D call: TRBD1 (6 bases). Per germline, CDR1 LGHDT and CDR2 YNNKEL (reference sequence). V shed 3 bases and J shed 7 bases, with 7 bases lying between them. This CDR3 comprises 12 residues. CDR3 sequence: CASSQGGQPQHF. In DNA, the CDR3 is TGTGCCAGCAGCCAGGGGGGCCAGCCCCAGCATTTT.

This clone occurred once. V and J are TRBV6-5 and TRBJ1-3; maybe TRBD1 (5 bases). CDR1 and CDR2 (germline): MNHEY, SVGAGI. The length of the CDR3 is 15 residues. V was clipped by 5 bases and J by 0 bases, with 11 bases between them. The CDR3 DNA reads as TGTGCCAGCAGTCCGACAGCCCTCTCTGGAAACACCATATATTTT. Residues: CASSPTALSGNTIYF.

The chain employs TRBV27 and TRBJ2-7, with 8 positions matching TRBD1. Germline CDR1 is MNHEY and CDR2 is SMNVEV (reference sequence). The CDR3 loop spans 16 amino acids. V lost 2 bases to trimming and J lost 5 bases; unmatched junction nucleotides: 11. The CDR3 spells CASSLSRGHYLHEQYV. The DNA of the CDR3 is TGTGCCAGCAGTTTAAGCAGGGGGCATTATTTACACGAGCAGTACGTC.

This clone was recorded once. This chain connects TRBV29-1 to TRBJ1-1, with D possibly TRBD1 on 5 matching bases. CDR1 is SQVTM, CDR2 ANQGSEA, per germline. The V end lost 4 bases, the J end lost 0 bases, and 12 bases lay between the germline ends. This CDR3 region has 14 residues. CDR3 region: CSVGRRGLNTEAFF. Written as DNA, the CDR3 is TGCAGCGTTGGACGGAGGGGCCTGAACACTGAAGCTTTCTTT. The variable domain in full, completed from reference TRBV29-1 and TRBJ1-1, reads SAVISQKPSRDICQRGTSLTIQCQVDSQVTMMFWYRQQPGQSLTLIATANQGSEATYESGFVIDKFPISRPNLTFSTLTVSNMSPEDSSIYLCSVGRRGLNTEAFFGQGTRLTVV.

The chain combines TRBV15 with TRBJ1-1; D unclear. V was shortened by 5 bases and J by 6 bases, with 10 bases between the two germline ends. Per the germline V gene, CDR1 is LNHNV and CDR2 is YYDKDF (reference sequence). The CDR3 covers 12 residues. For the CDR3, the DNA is TGTGCCACCAGCGACGGAACGGCTGAAGCTTTCTTT. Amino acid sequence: CATSDGTAEAFF.

In nucleotides, the CDR3 is TGCGCCAGCAGAAGATGGAACAATGAGCAGTTCTTC. Translation gives CASRRWNNEQFF. The chain has TRBV23-1 and TRBJ2-1; no clear D gene. TRBV23-1 is an ORF; its function is uncertain. V dropped 6 bases and J dropped 5 bases, with 8 bases sitting between them. The CDR3 covers 12 residues.

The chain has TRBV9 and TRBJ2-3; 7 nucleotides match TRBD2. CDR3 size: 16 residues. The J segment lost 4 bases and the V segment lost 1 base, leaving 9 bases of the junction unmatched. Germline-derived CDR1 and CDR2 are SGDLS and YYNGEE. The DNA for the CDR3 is TGTGCCAGCAGCGTACAGGGCGGACTAGTAGCAGATACGCAGTATTTT. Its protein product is CASSVQGGLVADTQYF.

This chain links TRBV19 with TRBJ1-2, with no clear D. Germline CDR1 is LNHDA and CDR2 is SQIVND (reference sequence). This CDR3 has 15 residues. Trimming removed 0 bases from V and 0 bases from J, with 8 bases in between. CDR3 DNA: TGTGCCAGTAGTATAGACGGCAGCTCTAACTATGGCTACACCTTC. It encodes CASSIDGSSNYGYTF.

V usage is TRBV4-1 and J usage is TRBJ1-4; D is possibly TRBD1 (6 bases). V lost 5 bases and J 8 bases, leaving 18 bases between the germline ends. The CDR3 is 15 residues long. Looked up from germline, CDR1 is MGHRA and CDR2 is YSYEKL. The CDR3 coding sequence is TGCGCCAGCAGCAAAGGAGGGGGGGGAGCAGAAAAACTGTTTTTT. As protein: CASSKGGGGAEKLFF.

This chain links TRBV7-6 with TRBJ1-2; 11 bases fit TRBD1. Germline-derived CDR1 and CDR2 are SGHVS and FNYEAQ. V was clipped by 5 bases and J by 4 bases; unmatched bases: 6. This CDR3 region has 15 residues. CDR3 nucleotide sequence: TGTGCCAGCAGCAATCAGGGGACAGGGGGCTATGGCTACACCTTC. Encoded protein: CASSNQGTGGYGYTF.

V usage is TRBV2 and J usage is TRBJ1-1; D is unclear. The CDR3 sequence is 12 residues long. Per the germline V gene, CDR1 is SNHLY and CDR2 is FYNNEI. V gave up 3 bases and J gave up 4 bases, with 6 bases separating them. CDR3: CASSEGFTEAFF. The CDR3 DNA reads TGTGCCAGCAGTGAGGGGTTCACTGAAGCTTTCTTT.

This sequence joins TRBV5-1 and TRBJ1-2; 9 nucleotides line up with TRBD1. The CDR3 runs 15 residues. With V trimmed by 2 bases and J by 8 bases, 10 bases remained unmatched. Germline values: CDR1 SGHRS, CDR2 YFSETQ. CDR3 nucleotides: TGCGCCAGCAGCTTATCGGGACAGGGCTATGTGGGCTACACCTTC. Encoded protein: CASSLSGQGYVGYTF.

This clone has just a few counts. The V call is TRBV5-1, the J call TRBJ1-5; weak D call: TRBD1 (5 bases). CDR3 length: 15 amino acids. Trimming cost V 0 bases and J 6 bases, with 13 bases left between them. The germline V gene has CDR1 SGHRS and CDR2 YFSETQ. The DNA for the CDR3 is TGCGCCAGCAGCTTGGAGCCAGGGTCCGGTCAGCCCCAGCATTTT. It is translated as CASSLEPGSGQPQHF.

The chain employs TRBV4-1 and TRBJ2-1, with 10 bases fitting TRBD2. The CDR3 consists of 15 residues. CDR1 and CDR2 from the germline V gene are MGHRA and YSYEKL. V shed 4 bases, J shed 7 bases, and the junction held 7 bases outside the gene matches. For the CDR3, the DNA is TGCGCCAGCAGCCCAGCCCCACTAGCGGGAAATGAGCAGTTCTTC. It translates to CASSPAPLAGNEQFF.

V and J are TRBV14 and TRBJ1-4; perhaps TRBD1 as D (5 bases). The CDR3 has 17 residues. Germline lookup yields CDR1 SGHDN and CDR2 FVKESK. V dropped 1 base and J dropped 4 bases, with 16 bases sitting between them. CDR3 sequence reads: CASSQVRPGRINEKLFF. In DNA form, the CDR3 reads TGTGCCAGCAGCCAAGTCCGTCCGGGACGGATTAATGAAAAACTGTTTTTT.

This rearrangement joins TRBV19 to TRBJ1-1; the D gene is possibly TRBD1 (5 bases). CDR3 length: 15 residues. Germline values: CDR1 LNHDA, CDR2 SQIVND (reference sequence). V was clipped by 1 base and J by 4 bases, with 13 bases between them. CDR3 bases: TGTGCCAGTAGTATAGTAGGGGATGGGAGCACTGAAGCTTTCTTT. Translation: CASSIVGDGSTEAFF.

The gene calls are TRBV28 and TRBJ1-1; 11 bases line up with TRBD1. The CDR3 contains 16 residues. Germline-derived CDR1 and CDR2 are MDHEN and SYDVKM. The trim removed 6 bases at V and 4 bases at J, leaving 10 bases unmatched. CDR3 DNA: TGTGCCAGCAGCCGAAGTCTGGGGACAGGGGGCACTGAAGCTTTCTTT. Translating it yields CASSRSLGTGGTEAFF.

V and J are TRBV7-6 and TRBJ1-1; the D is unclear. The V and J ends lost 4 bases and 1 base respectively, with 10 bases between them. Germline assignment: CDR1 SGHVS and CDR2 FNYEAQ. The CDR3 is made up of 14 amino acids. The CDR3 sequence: CASSYLNTNTEAFF. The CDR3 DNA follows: TGTGCCAGCAGCTACTTGAATACGAACACTGAAGCTTTCTTT.

As DNA, the CDR3 is TGCGCCAGCAGCTTGGGGGGGGCGAACACTGAAGCTTTCTTT. It yields the protein CASSLGGANTEAFF. This chain links TRBV5-1 with TRBJ1-1; TRBD1 is a possible D gene (6 bases). Trimming removed 0 bases from V and 1 base from J, with 7 bases in between. Germline CDR1 reads SGHRS; CDR2 reads YFSETQ. There are 14 residues in the CDR3.

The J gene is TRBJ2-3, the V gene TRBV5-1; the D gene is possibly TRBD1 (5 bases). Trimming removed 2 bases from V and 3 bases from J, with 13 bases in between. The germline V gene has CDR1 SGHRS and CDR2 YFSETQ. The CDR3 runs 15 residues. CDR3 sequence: CASSLGVTSTDTQYF. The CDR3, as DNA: TGCGCCAGCAGCTTAGGGGTTACATCGACAGATACGCAGTATTTT.

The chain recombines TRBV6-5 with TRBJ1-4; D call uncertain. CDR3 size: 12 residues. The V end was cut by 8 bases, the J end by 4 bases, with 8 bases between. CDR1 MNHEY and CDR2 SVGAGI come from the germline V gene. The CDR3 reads CASGRFNEKLFF. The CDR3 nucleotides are TGTGCCAGCGGGAGGTTTAATGAAAAACTGTTTTTT.

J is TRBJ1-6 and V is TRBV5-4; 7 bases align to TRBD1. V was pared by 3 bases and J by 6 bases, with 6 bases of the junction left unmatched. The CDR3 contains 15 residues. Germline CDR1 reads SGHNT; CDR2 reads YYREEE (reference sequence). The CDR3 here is CASSSTGAGNSPLHF. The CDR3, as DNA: TGTGCCAGCAGCTCAACAGGGGCGGGTAATTCACCCCTCCACTTT.

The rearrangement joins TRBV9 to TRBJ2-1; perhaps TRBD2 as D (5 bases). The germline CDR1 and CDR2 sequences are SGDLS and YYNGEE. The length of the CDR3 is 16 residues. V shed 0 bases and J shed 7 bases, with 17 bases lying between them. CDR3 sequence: CASSVAVGAVRNEQFF. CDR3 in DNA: TGTGCCAGCAGCGTAGCTGTGGGAGCAGTTCGTAATGAGCAGTTCTTC.

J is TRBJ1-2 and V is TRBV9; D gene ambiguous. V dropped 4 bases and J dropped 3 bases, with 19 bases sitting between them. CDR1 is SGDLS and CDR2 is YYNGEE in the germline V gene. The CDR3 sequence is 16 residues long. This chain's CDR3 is CASSPGRGSRHYGYTF. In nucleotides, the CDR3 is TGTGCCAGCAGCCCAGGACGGGGATCTCGTCACTATGGCTACACCTTC. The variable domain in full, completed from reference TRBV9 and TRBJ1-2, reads DSGVTQTPKHLITATGQRVTLRCSPRSGDLSVYWYQQSLDQGLQFLIQYYNGEERAKGNILERFSAQQFPDLHSELNLSSLELGDSALYFCASSPGRGSRHYGYTFGSGTRLTVV.

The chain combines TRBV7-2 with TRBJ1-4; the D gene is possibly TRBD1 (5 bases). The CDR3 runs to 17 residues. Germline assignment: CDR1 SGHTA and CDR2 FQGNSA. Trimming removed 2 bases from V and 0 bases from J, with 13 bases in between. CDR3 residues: CASSLLGGGATNEKLFF. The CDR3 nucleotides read TGTGCCAGCAGCTTATTGGGGGGGGGTGCAACTAATGAAAAACTGTTTTTT.

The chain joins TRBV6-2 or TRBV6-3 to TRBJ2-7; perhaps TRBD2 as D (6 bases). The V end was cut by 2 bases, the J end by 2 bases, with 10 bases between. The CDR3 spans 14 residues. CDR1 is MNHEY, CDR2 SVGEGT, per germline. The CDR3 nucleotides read TGTGCCAGCAGTTACCTCGGGGGACCCTACGAGCAGTACGTC. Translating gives CASSYLGGPYEQYV.

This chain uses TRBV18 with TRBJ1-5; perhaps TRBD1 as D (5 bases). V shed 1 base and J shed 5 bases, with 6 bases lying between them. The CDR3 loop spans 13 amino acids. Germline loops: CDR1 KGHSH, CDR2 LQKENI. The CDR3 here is CASSPRGDQPQHF. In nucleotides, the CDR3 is TGTGCCAGCTCACCACGAGGGGATCAGCCCCAGCATTTT.